Included here is one T cell receptor (beta chain) sequence, with context. The target antigen is unknown. Both 60 Vbeta primers and 13 Jbeta primers went into the PCR. Sequencing used immunoSEQ multiplex PCR; TCRdb keeps in-frame clones, though not all of them. The sample has about 190,000 clones, approximately 75% seen once. This sample stems from a study of cytomegalovirus exposure and HLA in healthy donors. Study-level background: One earlier analysis, a look at roughly 180 million T cells, found approximately 120 million unique TCR beta sequences. The study, taken as a whole, reports: Common viral pathogens seemed, in a later analysis, to connect with several of the most significant clusters. Later work found most CMV-associated TCR beta chains apparently HLA-restricted. A few of the chains that were CMV-associated were confirmed in vitro to be specific for CMV antigens.

This clonotype originated in a man aged 30 to 39 in good health and CMV-seropositive. Sequencing was carried out using PBMCs.

CDR3 coding DNA: TGTGCCAGCAGCACCGCCGGACAGGGCTACTCACCCCTCCACTTT. It specifies CASSTAGQGYSPLHF. The chain employs TRBV6-5 and TRBJ1-6; TRBD1 matches at 8 bases. Per germline, CDR1 MNHEY and CDR2 SVGAGI. V shed 6 bases, J shed 10 bases, and the junction held 11 bases outside the gene matches. The CDR3 has 15 residues.